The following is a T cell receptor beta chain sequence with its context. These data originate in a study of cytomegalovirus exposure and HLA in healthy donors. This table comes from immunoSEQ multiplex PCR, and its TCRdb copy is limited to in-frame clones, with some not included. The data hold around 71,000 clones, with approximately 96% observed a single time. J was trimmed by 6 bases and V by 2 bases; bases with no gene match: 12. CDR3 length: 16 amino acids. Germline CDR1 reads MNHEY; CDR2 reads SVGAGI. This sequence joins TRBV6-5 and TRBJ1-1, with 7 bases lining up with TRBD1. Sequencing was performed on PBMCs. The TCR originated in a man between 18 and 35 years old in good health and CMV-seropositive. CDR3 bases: TGTGCCAGCAGTTACAAGGACAGGTGGGGGGACCCTGAAGCTTTCTTT. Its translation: CASSYKDRWGDPEAFF.